Listed below are T cell receptor beta chains from one sample, sequenced in a study of spatial heterogeneity in lung cancer. TCRdb used MiXCR to reprocess the 5' RACE reads, holding one entry per CDR3 protein. The data show 82,000 or so distinct CDR3 sequences, 10% to 15% seen once. This specimen consisted of PBMCs, obtained at surgery. These receptors were taken from a male donor with early-stage non-small cell lung cancer. CDR3s include the opening cysteine and the closing phenylalanine or tryptophan. The D gene is left open where the match is weak. Size is stated for part of the rows, as once, few or many counts, or as a class when the clone is expanded.

TRBJ2-1,TRBV19,-,few,CASSIANNEQFF,TGTGCCAGTAGTATCGCAAATAATGAGCAGTTCTTC
TRBJ2-7,TRBV21-1,-,few,CACRLTGFYEQYF,TGTGCCTGCCGGCTAACAGGTTTCTACGAGCAGTACTTC
TRBJ2-1,TRBV7-2,TRBD1,-,CASSLGGGLFNEQFF,TGTGCCAGCAGCTTAGGAGGGGGCCTGTTCAATGAGCAGTTCTTC
TRBJ2-7,TRBV7-9,-,many,CATLVTESYEQYF,TGTGCCACCCTCGTGACAGAATCCTACGAGCAGTACTTC
TRBJ2-1,TRBV20-1,-,few,CSAKLAGQDEQFF,TGCAGTGCTAAGCTAGCGGGACAGGATGAGCAGTTCTTC
TRBJ1-1,TRBV6-2/TRBV6-3,-,-,CASSYSSDGAEAFF,TGTGCCAGCAGTTACTCGAGTGATGGGGCTGAAGCTTTCTTT
TRBJ1-4,TRBV2,-,few,CASSEGQINEKLFF,TGTGCCAGCAGTGAGGGGCAAATAAATGAAAAACTGTTTTTT
TRBJ1-1,TRBV5-4,-,few,CASSPGTGTEAFF,TGTGCCAGCAGCCCCGGGACCGGAACTGAAGCTTTCTTT
TRBJ2-1,TRBV29-1,-,few,CSVEAGALRNEQFF,TGCAGCGTTGAGGCAGGGGCGCTTAGGAATGAGCAGTTCTTC
TRBJ2-1,TRBV20-1,TRBD1,few,CSAVRTGWHEQFF,TGCAGTGCGGTCCGGACAGGGTGGCATGAGCAGTTCTTC
TRBJ1-1,TRBV6-1,-,-,CASSENRDLSAFF,TGTGCCAGCAGTGAAAACAGGGACTTATCAGCTTTCTTT
TRBJ2-7,TRBV29-1,TRBD1,many,CSGRGGTGADEQYF,TGCAGCGGGCGAGGAGGGACAGGGGCTGACGAGCAGTACTTC
TRBJ1-5,TRBV19,-,few,CASSLPSERNQPQHF,TGTGCCAGTAGTTTACCCTCGGAGCGCAATCAGCCCCAGCATTTT
TRBJ2-3,TRBV30,-,few,CAWSVRGPRNTQYF,TGTGCCTGGAGTGTCCGTGGGCCGAGGAATACGCAGTATTTT
TRBJ1-2,TRBV29-1,TRBD1,-,CSAVDRGLGGYTF,TGCAGCGCCGTGGACAGGGGGCTCGGTGGCTACACCTTC
TRBJ1-5,TRBV3-1,-,-,CASSQDYGRANQPQHF,TGTGCCAGCAGCCAAGATTACGGCAGGGCCAATCAGCCCCAGCATTTT
TRBJ2-1,TRBV29-1,-,few,CSGGESEQFF,TGCAGCGGGGGGGAGAGTGAGCAGTTCTTC
TRBJ1-1,TRBV19,TRBD1,many,CATRGQVSGRAFF,TGTGCCACCCGGGGACAGGTTTCGGGTAGGGCTTTCTTT
TRBJ2-5,TRBV5-5,-,few,CASSSHPVGETQYF,TGTGCCAGCAGTTCCCACCCAGTAGGAGAGACCCAGTACTTC
TRBJ2-1,TRBV3-1,TRBD2,few,CASSQGAGGYNEQFF,TGTGCCAGCAGCCAAGGAGCGGGGGGCTACAATGAGCAGTTCTTC
TRBJ2-7,TRBV20-1,-,few,CSATGTRSSYEQYF,TGCAGTGCAACCGGGACCCGCAGCTCCTACGAGCAGTACTTC
TRBJ2-4,TRBV7-9,TRBD1,few,CASSSDRGEGNIQYF,TGTGCCAGCAGCTCGGACAGGGGTGAGGGAAACATTCAGTACTTC
TRBJ2-3,TRBV9,-,many,CASSPGAGMSTDTQYF,TGTGCCAGCAGCCCCGGTGCAGGGATGAGTACAGATACGCAGTATTTT
TRBJ2-5,TRBV12-3/TRBV12-4,-,few,CASSFGQETQYF,TGTGCCAGCAGTTTCGGACAAGAGACCCAGTACTTC
TRBJ2-3,TRBV4-2,TRBD1,-,CASSQDRDRGTDTQYF,TGTGCCAGCAGCCAAGACCGGGACAGAGGCACAGATACGCAGTATTTT
TRBJ2-3,TRBV24-1,-,-,CATSDSIDTQYF,TGTGCCACCAGTGATAGCATAGATACGCAGTATTTT
TRBJ2-7,TRBV7-9,TRBD2,few,CASSYRTSGPSYEQYF,TGTGCCAGCAGCTATCGGACTAGCGGGCCATCCTACGAGCAGTACTTC
TRBJ2-5,TRBV10-3,-,few,CAISVQSQETQYF,TGTGCCATCAGTGTTCAATCACAAGAGACCCAGTACTTC
TRBJ2-5,TRBV7-9,TRBD1,-,CASSLTGGGETQYF,TGTGCCAGCAGCCTGACAGGGGGCGGCGAGACCCAGTACTTC
TRBJ2-2,TRBV14,-,few,CASSLVSRNTGELFF,TGTGCCAGCAGCCTAGTCTCTCGCAACACCGGGGAGCTGTTTTTT
TRBJ2-2,TRBV29-1,-,few,CSVTTGGTGELFF,TGCAGCGTTACCACCGGAGGGACCGGGGAGCTGTTTTTT
TRBJ2-3,TRBV2,-,few,CASSEQAELSTDTQYF,TGTGCCAGCAGTGAGCAGGCAGAACTCTCCACAGATACGCAGTATTTT
TRBJ2-7,TRBV25-1,TRBD1,-,CASSSGDRAYEQYF,TGTGCCAGCAGTTCCGGGGACAGAGCGTACGAGCAGTACTTC
TRBJ2-1,TRBV27,TRBD2,few,CASSRLSGLAGGLSNEQFF,TGTGCCAGCAGCCGACTTTCGGGACTAGCGGGAGGCTTAAGCAATGAGCAGTTCTTC
TRBJ1-4,TRBV7-4,-,-,CASRLTPRMGKLFF,TGTGCCAGCAGACTAACCCCGCGAATGGGTAAACTGTTTTTT
TRBJ1-1,TRBV19,-,-,CASSLPTTNPQNTEAFF,TGTGCCAGTAGTCTTCCTACCACCAACCCTCAGAACACTGAAGCTTTCTTT
TRBJ1-2,TRBV7-9,TRBD1,few,CASSLDRDRVAYGYTF,TGTGCCAGCAGTTTAGACCGGGACAGGGTTGCCTATGGCTACACCTTC
TRBJ2-5,TRBV7-2,-,-,CASSFPGAKTQYF,TGTGCCAGCAGCTTCCCAGGGGCAAAGACCCAGTACTTC
TRBJ2-2,TRBV14,-,-,CASSQGGGKGGELFF,TGTGCCAGCAGCCAAGGTGGAGGAAAGGGCGGGGAGCTGTTTTTT
TRBJ2-1,TRBV15,TRBD2,-,CATSGRTSGTSYNEQFF,TGTGCCACCAGCGGCAGGACTAGCGGCACCTCCTACAATGAGCAGTTCTTC
TRBJ1-1,TRBV3-1,-,many,CASSQDAGGFAEAFF,TGTGCCAGCAGCCAAGATGCGGGCGGGTTTGCTGAAGCTTTCTTT
TRBJ1-1,TRBV30,-,few,CAWSGQNTEAFF,TGTGCCTGGTCCGGACAGAACACTGAAGCTTTCTTT
TRBJ2-2,TRBV30,-,few,CAWSGARAGELFF,TGTGCCTGGAGCGGGGCCCGCGCCGGGGAGCTGTTTTTT
TRBJ2-1,TRBV7-2,TRBD2,few,CASSLASGGYNEQFF,TGTGCCAGCAGCTTGGCTAGCGGGGGATACAATGAGCAGTTCTTC
TRBJ1-1,TRBV5-1,TRBD1,few,CASSPGGQEGTEAFF,TGCGCCAGCAGCCCGGGTGGACAGGAGGGCACTGAAGCTTTCTTT
TRBJ2-1,TRBV29-1,-,-,CSVGGRSSYNEQFF,TGCAGCGTTGGTGGGAGGAGCTCCTACAATGAGCAGTTCTTC
TRBJ1-1,TRBV20-1,TRBD1,-,CSAPGQATMNTEAFF,TGCAGTGCCCCTGGACAGGCCACGATGAACACTGAAGCTTTCTTT